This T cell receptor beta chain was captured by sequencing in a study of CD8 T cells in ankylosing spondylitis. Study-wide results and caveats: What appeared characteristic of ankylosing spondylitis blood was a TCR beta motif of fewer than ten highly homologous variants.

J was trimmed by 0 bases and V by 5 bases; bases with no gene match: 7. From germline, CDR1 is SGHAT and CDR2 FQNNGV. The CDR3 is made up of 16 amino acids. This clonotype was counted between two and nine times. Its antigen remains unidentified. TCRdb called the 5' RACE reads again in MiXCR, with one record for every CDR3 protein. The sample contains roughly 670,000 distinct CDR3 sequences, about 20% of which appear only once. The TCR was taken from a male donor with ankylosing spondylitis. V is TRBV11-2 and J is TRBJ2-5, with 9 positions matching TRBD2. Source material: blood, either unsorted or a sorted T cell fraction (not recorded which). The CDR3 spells CASSQREDWYQETQYF. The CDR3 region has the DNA TGTGCCAGCAGCCAGCGGGAGGACTGGTACCAAGAGACCCAGTACTTC.